This TCR beta chain was found in a study of regulatory and conventional T cells in RAG deficiency. Trimming took 1 base from V and 1 from J, leaving 11 bases between them. The V gene's germline CDR1 is MGHRA and CDR2 YSYEKL. The CDR3 length is 16 residues. General study points: Omenn syndrome and CID/AS patients had approximately 100-fold fewer unique Treg TCR beta sequences, versus about 10-fold elsewhere. In Omenn syndrome, Treg and Tconv repertoires overlapped >90%.

Worth noting for this clone: Its specificity is not known.

Produced via immunoSEQ multiplex PCR; TCRdb's table is partial and in-frame only. The table includes more than 30,000 clones, 85% to 90% detected once. Another study also made use of these data, one on regulatory T cells. That source reports: Amplification used 52 TRBV primers and 13 TRBJ primers.

Material for sequencing was CD8+ T cells sorted from blood. The receptor was derived from a human donor in good health. The V gene is TRBV4-1, the J gene TRBJ1-5; D might be TRBD1 (5 bases). CDR3 DNA: TGCGCCAGCAGCCAAGGAGGCAGGGTAAGCAATCAGCCCCAGCATTTT. Residues: CASSQGGRVSNQPQHF.